A selection of T cell receptor beta chains follows, all from one sample in a study of blood T cell repertoires in COVID-19. Only in-frame clones appear in the TCRdb table, and some are missing; sequencing was by immunoSEQ multiplex PCR. The top ten hold over 2.5% of the sample, which has 130,000 to 150,000 clones, about 85% seen once. Sequencing was done on a sample of peripheral blood. The receptors come from a human donor with acute or convalescent COVID-19. The donor label of this sample is uncertain. The CDR3 runs from the conserved cysteine through the conserved F or W. The D gene is left open where the match is weak. Size is omitted from some rows. Given values are once, few, many or a class for expanded clones.

-	TRBV18	TRBJ2-1	-	TGTGCCAGCTCACCATCAACGGGAGCGTTCAAGAATGAGCAGTTCTTC	CASSPSTGAFKNEQFF
-	TRBV5-1	TRBJ2-2	-	TGCGCCAGCAGCGTAGGGTCAGGGCGGATTACCGGGGAGCTGTTTTTT	CASSVGSGRITGELFF
-	TRBV19	TRBJ2-1	-	TGTGCCAGTAGTACCACAGGTAGCTCCTACAATGAGCAGTTCTTC	CASSTTGSSYNEQFF
-	TRBV24-1	TRBJ1-1	-	TGTGCCACCGTGGGGGGAAGGAACACTGAAGCTTTCTTT	CATVGGRNTEAFF
TRBD2	TRBV5-6	TRBJ2-7	-	TGTGCCAGCAGCTTGGTCGTTTCGGGGGGCGAGCAGTACTTC	CASSLVVSGGEQYF
-	TRBV24-1	TRBJ1-2	-	TGTGCCACCCAGGCAGGCAAGGATGGCTACACCTTC	CATQAGKDGYTF
TRBD1	TRBV11-2	TRBJ1-1	-	TGTGCCAGCAGCTTGACAGGGGCGATGAACACTGAAGCTTTCTTT	CASSLTGAMNTEAFF
TRBD2	TRBV5-4	TRBJ2-1	-	TGTGCCAGCAGCTTCGGACTAGCGGTTAATGAGCAGTTCTTC	CASSFGLAVNEQFF
-	TRBV28	TRBJ1-5	-	TGTGCCAGCAGGCGGAATAGCAATCAGCCCCAGCATTTT	CASRRNSNQPQHF
TRBD1	TRBV7-2	TRBJ2-2	-	TGTGCCAGCAGCTTACCCCCAGGGGGGAACACCGGGGAGCTGTTTTTT	CASSLPPGGNTGELFF
TRBD1	TRBV15	TRBJ1-4	-	TGTGCCACCAGCAGAGGGGGACAGTCTAGTGCAACTAATGAAAAACTGTTTTTT	CATSRGGQSSATNEKLFF
TRBD1	TRBV5-8	TRBJ1-2	-	TGTGCCAGCAGCGGGAAAATTGGACAGGGGGCTAGTGGCTACACCTTC	CASSGKIGQGASGYTF
TRBD1	TRBV28	TRBJ1-1	-	TGTGCCAGCAGTCCCCGACAGGGACAGATGAACACTGAAGCTTTCTTT	CASSPRQGQMNTEAFF
-	TRBV15	TRBJ1-5	-	TGTGCCACCAGCAGAGGACAGGGCAATCAGCCCCAGCATTTT	CATSRGQGNQPQHF
-	TRBV30	TRBJ1-2	once	TGTGCCTGGAGTAGTTGGGCAGGCCTTAACTATGGCTACACCTTC	CAWSSWAGLNYGYTF
TRBD2	TRBV7-6	TRBJ2-4	-	TGTGCCAGCAGCTCCCGGGAGGGGGGCGTCATTCAGTACTTC	CASSSREGGVIQYF
-	TRBV15	TRBJ2-5	-	TGTGCCACCAGTTCTTTCAGCGGGACAAAGCAAGAGACCCAGTACTTC	CATSSFSGTKQETQYF
-	TRBV29-1	TRBJ2-3	-	TGCAGCGTTGAAGGAGGGGTCCAGGGGAGGGCAGATACGCAGTATTTT	CSVEGGVQGRADTQYF
-	TRBV20-1	TRBJ1-1	-	TGCAGTGCTAGTAGAACAGGCGTTGAAGCTTTCTTT	CSASRTGVEAFF
TRBD2	TRBV7-9	TRBJ2-1	-	TGTGCCAGCAGCGGTACTAGCGGGAGCGACAATGAGCAGTTCTTC	CASSGTSGSDNEQFF
-	TRBV25-1	TRBJ1-2	-	TGTGCCAGCGGTAGCAGCTTTTATGGCTACACCTTC	CASGSSFYGYTF
-	TRBV20-1	TRBJ1-1	-	TGCAGTGCTAGTTATGGACTGATGAACACTGAAGCTTTCTTT	CSASYGLMNTEAFF
TRBD1	TRBV18	TRBJ1-1	-	TGTGCCAGCTCAACAATGGAGACAGGGGGCATTGGGAGGGGTGAAGCTTTCTTT	CASSTMETGGIGRGEAFF
TRBD1	TRBV7-2	TRBJ1-2	-	TGTGCCAGCAGCCGCGGACAGGGGGGACTGTCTAACTATGGCTACACCTTC	CASSRGQGGLSNYGYTF
-	TRBV9	TRBJ2-2	few	TGTGCCAGCAGCGTATCGGCGGGCGGGGAGCTGTTTTTT	CASSVSAGGELFF
-	TRBV9	TRBJ2-5	-	TGTGCCAGCAGCGTAGAACCAGGGCGGAAGACCCAGTACTTC	CASSVEPGRKTQYF
-	TRBV12-3/TRBV12-4	TRBJ1-2	-	TGTGCCAGCAGTTTAGTTGCGGATGGCTACACCTTC	CASSLVADGYTF
-	TRBV29-1	TRBJ2-2	-	TGCAGCGTTGCGCGGCAGAACACCGGGGAGCTGTTTTTT	CSVARQNTGELFF
-	TRBV7-9	TRBJ1-4	-	TGTGCCAGCAGCTTGTGGGGCGGTAATGAAAAACTGTTTTTT	CASSLWGGNEKLFF
-	TRBV18	TRBJ2-1	-	TGTGCCAGCTCGCGTCAGGGGTCCTACAATGAGCAGTTCTTC	CASSRQGSYNEQFF
TRBD1	TRBV27	TRBJ1-6	-	TGTGCCAGCAGTTTATTCTCAAACCGGGACAGGGAGTCACCCCTCCACTTT	CASSLFSNRDRESPLHF
TRBD1	TRBV4-1	TRBJ2-2	once	TGCGCCAGCAGCCAAGATAGGGGACAGGGGAGAATTACGAACACCGGGGAGCTGTTTTTT	CASSQDRGQGRITNTGELFF
TRBD1	TRBV24-1	TRBJ2-6	-	TGTGCCACCAGTGATAGTCGCAGGGGGAACTCTGGGGCCAACGTCCTGACTTTC	CATSDSRRGNSGANVLTF
-	TRBV23-1	TRBJ2-5	-	TGCGCCAGCAGTCAATCGGGGATTCCGGTTGTGGAGGGGTGTAGGGAGACCCAGTACTTC	CASSQSGIPVVEGCRETQYF
-	TRBV25-1	TRBJ1-4	-	TGTGCCAGCAGTGAATCCGGCGGGACTAATGAAAAACTGTTTTTT	CASSESGGTNEKLFF
TRBD2	TRBV27	TRBJ2-1	-	TGTGCCAGCAGCACCGGGACTAGCGGCAGACTCAATGAGCAGTTCTTC	CASSTGTSGRLNEQFF
-	TRBV4-2	TRBJ1-6	-	TGTGCCAGCAGCCAAGAAGAGGGTCTGATCGGTTCACCCCTCCACTTT	CASSQEEGLIGSPLHF
TRBD1	TRBV2	TRBJ2-2	-	TGTGCCAGCAGCACAGGGGCTAGTAACACCGGGGAGCTGTTTTTT	CASSTGASNTGELFF
TRBD2	TRBV4-3	TRBJ2-2	once	TGCGCCAGCAGCCAGGGCGAGCGGGAGGGTAGCACCGGGGAGCTGTTTTTT	CASSQGEREGSTGELFF
TRBD1	TRBV3-1/TRBV3-2	TRBJ1-6	-	TGTGCCAGCAGCCAAGCGGGACAGGAGCGTTCACCCCTCCACTTT	CASSQAGQERSPLHF
-	TRBV2	TRBJ1-2	few	TGTGCCAGCAGTGATAAGGACAGCCCTAAGGGTAGTGGCTACACCTTC	CASSDKDSPKGSGYTF
TRBD2	TRBV18	TRBJ2-3	-	TGTGCCAGCTCACTAATCTTCGGGGGGACAGATACGCAGTATTTT	CASSLIFGGTDTQYF
-	TRBV7-9	TRBJ1-1	-	TGTGCCAGCAACCCACAGGACACTGAAGCTTTCTTT	CASNPQDTEAFF
-	TRBV6-5	TRBJ1-5	-	TGTGCCAGCAGCCCACAGGAGCGGGGTCAGCCCCAGCATTTT	CASSPQERGQPQHF
TRBD1	TRBV6-6	TRBJ1-6	-	TGTGCCAGCAGACCCGGACAGGAGTATAATTCACCCCTCCACTTT	CASRPGQEYNSPLHF
-	TRBV6-5	TRBJ1-6	-	TGTGCCAGCAGTTCTACGGCGGCAACCCGATCACCCCTCCACTTT	CASSSTAATRSPLHF
-	TRBV6-6	TRBJ2-3	once	TGTGCCAGCAGTTTCTCAAACCTAGGCACAGATACGCAGTATTTT	CASSFSNLGTDTQYF
TRBD2	TRBV11-1	TRBJ2-1	once	TGTGCCAGCAGCTTAGGGGGAGGGTCGGGTAGCGAGCAGTTCTTC	CASSLGGGSGSEQFF